This T cell receptor (beta chain) originates from a study of tumor-infiltrating lymphocytes in primary liver carcinoma. Germline trimming cut 4 bases from V and 9 bases from J; bases unmatched to any gene: 13. The germline gives CDR1 LGHNA, CDR2 YNFKEQ. The CDR3 covers 16 residues. Unsorted whole blood yielded blood RNA, and germline DNA was extracted as well. There are many counts of this clonotype. With a constant-region primer, TCR beta cDNA was made from about 0.5 ug of total RNA. Investigators got TCR beta libraries out of three nested multiplex PCR rounds, done with slightly modified ARM-PCR. Two initial PCR rounds of about 10 cycles each paired TRBV1-TRBV30 forward primers with a C-beta reverse primer. TCRdb recomputed calls from the multiplex PCR reads with MiXCR, one row per CDR3 protein. The sample lists around 330,000 distinct CDR3 sequences; approximately 54% were seen once.

The chain combines TRBV4-2 with TRBJ2-1, with 9 bases fitting TRBD1. The material sequenced was peripheral blood. The clonotype originates from a woman in her 30s with primary liver carcinoma and hepatitis B virus infection. The CDR3 here is CASSPLTGTGSGEQFF. In DNA, the CDR3 is TGTGCCAGCAGCCCCTTGACCGGGACAGGGTCGGGTGAGCAGTTCTTC.